The present T cell receptor (beta chain) was sequenced within a study of cytomegalovirus exposure and HLA in healthy donors. V lost 5 bases, J lost 7 bases, and 6 bases stayed unmatched. The CDR3 runs 14 residues. Germline-derived CDR1 and CDR2 are SGHTA and FQGNSA. The PCR used 60 Vbeta and 13 Jbeta primers. Assay: immunoSEQ multiplex PCR; the TCRdb copy retains only in-frame clones and omits some. The sample records about 160,000 clones, around 80% being singletons. The chain combines TRBV7-2 with TRBJ2-7, with TRBD2 matching 12 bases. This receptor was identified in a male donor in good health and CMV-seropositive. The sequencing input was PBMCs. This chain's CDR3 is CASSPSGRAGEQYF. DNA of the CDR3: TGTGCCAGCAGCCCTAGCGGGAGGGCAGGGGAGCAGTACTTC.